The sequence of this T cell receptor (beta chain) was determined in a study of OX40 agonist ivuxolimab in advanced cancers. Study summary: Having had anti-PD-1, anti-PD-L1 or anti-CTLA-4 therapy before was allowed, and approximately 40% had some.

The method was immunoSEQ multiplex PCR; TCRdb's version includes in-frame clones alone and lacks a portion of them. The sample has about 23,000 clones, approximately 83% seen once. Study-wide findings and caveats: Antigen specificity was not determined for the expanded peripheral T cells.

In regard to this clone: Its specificity is unknown.

The TCR was taken from an adult with an advanced solid tumor such as melanoma, head and neck, liver or kidney cancer. The sequences come from CD4+ or CD8+ T cells sorted from blood, collected in a trial of the OX40 agonist ivuxolimab.

The CDR3 region has the DNA TGTGCCATCTACGGCGGGGAGCTGTTTTTT. Protein product: CAIYGGELFF. The chain carries TRBV10-3 and TRBJ2-2, with D unresolved. The CDR3 runs 10 residues. The germline V and J ends were trimmed by 8 bases and 7 bases, with 5 bases remaining between them. The V gene's germline CDR1 is ENHRY and CDR2 SYGVKD.